These 5 T cell receptor beta chains were all obtained from the same sample, sequenced in a study of T cells in Graves' hyperthyroidism and ophthalmopathy. TCR beta CDR3 sequences were amplified from RNA transcripts. A first-round RT-PCR of the TCR CDR3 used the HTBI primer set. Using its own MiXCR run on the multiplex PCR reads, TCRdb lists one record per CDR3 protein. The data show roughly 380,000 distinct CDR3 sequences, with roughly 13% seen just once and 4% to 6.5% held by the top ten. Sequencing was done on a sample of blood. These receptors were obtained from a woman under 30 with Graves' hyperthyroidism.

This clonotype was counted at least ten times. The chain couples TRBV27 to TRBJ2-5; maybe TRBD2 (7 bases). The germline V gene encodes CDR1 MNHEY and CDR2 SMNVEV (reference sequence). This CDR3 spans 14 amino acids. Trimming stripped 3 bases from V and 2 bases from J, with 10 bases between. The CDR3 nucleotides read TGTGCCAGCAGTTTCAGCGGGACACAAGAGACCCAGTACTTC. This translates into CASSFSGTQETQYF.

This clonotype was counted many times. The chain couples TRBV19 to TRBJ1-1; D is undetermined. This CDR3 has 14 residues. The germline V and J ends were trimmed by 7 bases and 1 base, with 13 bases remaining between them. The V gene's germline CDR1 is LNHDA and CDR2 SQIVND (reference sequence). Here the CDR3 DNA reads TGTGCCAGTACCCCCGGACGCAGGAACACTGAAGCTTTCTTT. Its protein is CASTPGRRNTEAFF.

This rearrangement joins TRBV9 to TRBJ2-5; weak D call: TRBD2 (5 bases). The V end was cut by 4 bases, the J end by 1 base, with 14 bases between. This CDR3 region has 15 residues. Germline values: CDR1 SGDLS, CDR2 YYNGEE. For the CDR3, the DNA is TGTGCCAGCAGCCCGACGCTCCGGGGCCAAGAGACCCAGTACTTC. Residues: CASSPTLRGQETQYF.

On this clonotype itself: Being one base from a much bigger clone, this may be a read error. The chain joins TRBV5-1 to TRBJ1-1; no definite D call. The V end was cut by 0 bases, the J end by 3 bases, with 15 bases between. This CDR3 has 16 amino acids. Germline CDR1 SGHRS, CDR2 YFSETQ. The CDR3 DNA reads as TGCGCCAGCAGCTTGGGGCTAGTGGGCATCGACACTGAAGCTTTCTTT. Translation: CASSLGLVGIDTEAFF.

As for this clonotype: Germline and junction disagree at one end, which may indicate a read error. The chain couples TRBV13 to TRBJ2-7; possible D gene TRBD2, 6 bases. CDR1 is PRHDT and CDR2 is FYEKMQ in the germline V gene (reference sequence). The CDR3 is 16 amino acids. The CDR3 nucleotides are TGTGCCAGCAGCTTAGATTCCGACGGGAGAAGTTACGAGCAGTGCTTC. Translation gives CASSLDSDGRSYEQCF.